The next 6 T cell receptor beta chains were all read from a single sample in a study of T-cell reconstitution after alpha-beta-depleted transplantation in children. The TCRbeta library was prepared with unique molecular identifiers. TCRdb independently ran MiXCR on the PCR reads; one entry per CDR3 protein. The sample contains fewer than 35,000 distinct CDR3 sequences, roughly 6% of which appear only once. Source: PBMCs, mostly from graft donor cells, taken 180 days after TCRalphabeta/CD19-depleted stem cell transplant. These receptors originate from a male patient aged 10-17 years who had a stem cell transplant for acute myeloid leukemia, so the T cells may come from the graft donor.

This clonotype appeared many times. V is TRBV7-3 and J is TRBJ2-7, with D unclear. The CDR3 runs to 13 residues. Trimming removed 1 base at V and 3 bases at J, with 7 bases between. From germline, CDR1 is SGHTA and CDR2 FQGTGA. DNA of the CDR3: TGTGCCAGCAGCTTAAATGGCGGCTACGAGCAGTACTTC. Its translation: CASSLNGGYEQYF.

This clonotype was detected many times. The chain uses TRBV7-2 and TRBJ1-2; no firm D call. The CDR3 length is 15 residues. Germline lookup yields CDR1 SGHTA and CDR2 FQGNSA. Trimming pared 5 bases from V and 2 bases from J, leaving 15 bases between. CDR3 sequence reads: CASSTQRGPNYGYTF. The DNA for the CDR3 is TGTGCCAGCAGCACCCAGAGAGGGCCCAACTATGGCTACACCTTC.

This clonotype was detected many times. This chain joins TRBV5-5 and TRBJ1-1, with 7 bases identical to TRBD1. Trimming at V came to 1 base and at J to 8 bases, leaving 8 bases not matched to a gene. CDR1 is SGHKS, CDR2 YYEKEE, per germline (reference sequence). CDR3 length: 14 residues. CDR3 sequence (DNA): TGTGCCAGCAGCTTGCGGGACAGACCTTCGGAAGCTTTCTTT. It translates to CASSLRDRPSEAFF.

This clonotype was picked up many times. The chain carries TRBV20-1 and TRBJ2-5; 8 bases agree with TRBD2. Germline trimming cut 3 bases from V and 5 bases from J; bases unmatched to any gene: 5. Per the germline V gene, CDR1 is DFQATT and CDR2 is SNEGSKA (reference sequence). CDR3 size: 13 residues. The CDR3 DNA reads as TGCAGTGCTAGCCGGGAGGGTCGCGAGACCCAGTACTTC. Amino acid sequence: CSASREGRETQYF.

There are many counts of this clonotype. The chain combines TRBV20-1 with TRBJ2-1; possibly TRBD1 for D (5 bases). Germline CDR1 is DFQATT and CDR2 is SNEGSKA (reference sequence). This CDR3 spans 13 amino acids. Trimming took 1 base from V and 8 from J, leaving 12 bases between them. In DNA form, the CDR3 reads TGCAGTGCTAGAGGGGGCGCCCGAGATGAGCAGTTCTTC. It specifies CSARGGARDEQFF.

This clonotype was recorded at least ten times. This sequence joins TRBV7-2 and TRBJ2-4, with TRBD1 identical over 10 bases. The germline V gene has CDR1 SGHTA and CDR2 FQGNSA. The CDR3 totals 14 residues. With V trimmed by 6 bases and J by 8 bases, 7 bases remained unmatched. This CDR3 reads CASSMTGGSDIQYF. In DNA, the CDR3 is TGTGCCAGCAGTATGACAGGGGGCAGCGACATTCAGTACTTC.